Following are 21 T cell receptor beta chains from one sample sequenced in a study of OX40 agonist ivuxolimab in advanced cancers. Using immunoSEQ multiplex PCR, the repertoire was profiled, and TCRdb retains in-frame clones only, with some absent. The top ten hold 0.32% of the sample, which has some 77,000 clones, approximately 95% seen once. This specimen consisted of CD4+ or CD8+ T cells sorted from blood, obtained in a trial of the OX40 agonist ivuxolimab. All receptors derive from an adult with an advanced solid tumor such as melanoma, head and neck, liver or kidney cancer.

The chain joins TRBV5-1 to TRBJ1-6, with a tentative D call TRBD1 (6 bases). The CDR3 covers 14 residues. Trimming took off 5 bases at V and 5 bases at J, with 11 bases between the two ends. Per germline, CDR1 SGHRS and CDR2 YFSETQ. Here the CDR3 DNA reads TGCGCCAGCAGTCAGGGGTCCGATAATTCACCCCTCCACTTT. Translating gives CASSQGSDNSPLHF.

Here the CDR3 reads CASSLSGVNTGELFF. The CDR3 DNA is TGTGCCAGCAGCTTATCGGGGGTGAACACCGGGGAGCTGTTTTTT. The rearrangement uses TRBV7-3 and TRBJ2-2; weak D call: TRBD2 (6 bases). Germline lookup yields CDR1 SGHTA and CDR2 FQGTGA. The CDR3 sequence is 15 residues long. Trimming stripped 2 bases from V and 1 base from J, with 8 bases between.

The chain couples TRBV2 to TRBJ1-3; D gene ambiguous. V was trimmed by 7 bases and J by 4 bases, leaving 8 bases between them. CDR3 length: 12 amino acids. Germline loops: CDR1 SNHLY, CDR2 FYNNEI. This chain's CDR3 is CASTPYGNTIYF. In nucleotides, the CDR3 is TGTGCCAGCACCCCATACGGAAACACCATATATTTT. Full variable domain (rest looked up from reference TRBV2 and TRBJ1-3): EPEVTQTPSHQVTQMGQEVILRCVPISNHLYFYWYRQILGQKVEFLVSFYNNEISEKSEIFDDQFSVERPDGSNFTLKIRSTKLEDSAMYFCASTPYGNTIYFGEGSWLTVV.

The V gene is TRBV7-3, the J gene TRBJ2-5; D uncertain. Trimming pared 6 bases from V and 5 bases from J, leaving 13 bases between. CDR1 SGHTA and CDR2 FQGTGA come from the germline V gene. The CDR3 runs 13 residues. The CDR3 sequence: CASSSLARETQYF. The DNA for the CDR3 is TGTGCCAGCAGTTCCCTTGCCCGGGAGACCCAGTACTTC.

V gene TRBV27 combines with J gene TRBJ2-3; D unresolved. The CDR3 runs to 13 residues. The germline CDR1 and CDR2 sequences are MNHEY and SMNVEV (reference sequence). Trimming stripped 5 bases from V and 2 bases from J, with 8 bases between. The CDR3 loop is CASSPELTDTQYF. CDR3 nucleotide sequence: TGTGCCAGCAGTCCCGAGCTCACAGATACGCAGTATTTT.

The chain uses TRBV15 and TRBJ2-7, with D unclear. Germline V gene data show CDR1 as LNHNV and CDR2 as YYDKDF (reference sequence). The germline V and J ends were trimmed by 0 bases and 2 bases, with 5 bases remaining between them. There are 13 residues in the CDR3. CDR3 in amino acids: CATSRDLPYEQYF. The CDR3 DNA sequence: TGTGCCACCAGCAGAGATTTACCCTACGAGCAGTACTTC.

The J gene is TRBJ2-5, the V gene TRBV7-8; unclear D gene. Germline V gene sequence: CDR1 SGHVS, CDR2 FQNEAQ. The ends were cut back, 1 base at V and 5 bases at J, with 5 bases in the middle. The CDR3 totals 12 residues. CDR3 protein: CASSLVLETQYF. In DNA, the CDR3 is TGTGCCAGCAGCTTAGTGTTGGAGACCCAGTACTTC.

V gene TRBV19 combines with J gene TRBJ2-1; D is ambiguous. V shed 6 bases and J shed 5 bases, with 11 bases lying between them. Per the germline V gene, CDR1 is LNHDA and CDR2 is SQIVND (reference sequence). The CDR3 extends over 13 amino acids. The CDR3 region has the DNA TGTGCCAGTAGCGCGACTCCAGACAATGAGCAGTTCTTC. Protein product: CASSATPDNEQFF.

As to this clone: Within the sample, other DNA sequences also encode this same CDR3. The chain has TRBV11-3 and TRBJ2-2, with D hard to call. Germline V CDR1 and CDR2: SGHNT, YENEEA. The CDR3 is made up of 14 amino acids. V was trimmed by 0 bases and J by 1 base, leaving 3 bases between them. The CDR3 loop reads CASSLDGNTGELFF. Here the CDR3 DNA reads TGTGCCAGCAGCTTAGATGGGAACACCGGGGAGCTGTTTTTT.

This sequence joins TRBV7-8 and TRBJ2-7, with TRBD2 matching 9 bases. CDR1 SGHVS and CDR2 FQNEAQ come from the germline V gene. V lost 0 bases, J lost 3 bases, and 3 bases stayed unmatched. This CDR3 comprises 15 residues. CDR3 nucleotides: TGTGCCAGCAGCTTAGCCGAGACTAGCGGCTACGAGCAGTACTTC. It is translated as CASSLAETSGYEQYF.

The chain combines TRBV20-1 with TRBJ2-5; D gene uncertain. Germline-derived CDR1 and CDR2 are DFQATT and SNEGSKA (reference sequence). The CDR3 sequence is 11 residues long. The germline V and J ends were trimmed by 5 bases and 1 base, with 5 bases remaining between them. In nucleotides, the CDR3 is TGCAGTGCTGCTCCCCAAGAGACCCAGTACTTC. Residues: CSAAPQETQYF.

The chain joins TRBV4-3 to TRBJ1-1; D is perhaps TRBD1 (6 bases). Germline V lookup: CDR1 LGHNA, CDR2 YSLEER. Trimming shortened V by 0 bases and J by 1 base, and 12 bases separated the two germline ends. The CDR3 consists of 16 residues. The CDR3 is CASSQDARGGNTEAFF. In nucleotides, the CDR3 is TGCGCCAGCAGCCAAGATGCGAGGGGGGGGAACACTGAAGCTTTCTTT.

The chain couples TRBV6-5 to TRBJ1-2; D might be TRBD1 (5 bases). Germline V gene lookup returns CDR1 MNHEY and CDR2 SVGAGI. This CDR3 has 13 residues. V gave up 3 bases and J gave up 6 bases, with 11 bases separating them. This CDR3 reads CASSYRRENGYTF. The CDR3 coding sequence is TGTGCCAGCAGTTATCGCAGGGAAAATGGCTACACCTTC.

This CDR3 is CASSITSGSGETQYF. The CDR3 DNA reads TGTGCCAGCTCAATTACTAGCGGGAGTGGGGAGACCCAGTACTTC. The chain has TRBV18 and TRBJ2-5, with 11 bases that match TRBD2. This CDR3 contains 15 residues. The trim removed 5 bases at V and 5 bases at J, leaving 7 bases unmatched. The germline V gene has CDR1 KGHSH and CDR2 LQKENI.

The chain links TRBV5-1 to TRBJ2-1; TRBD2 matches at 8 bases. V lost 1 base and J lost 8; bases outside the gene matches: 5. Germline-derived CDR1 and CDR2 are SGHRS and YFSETQ. The CDR3 is 14 residues long. CDR3 nucleotide sequence: TGCGCCAGCAGCTTGCGTAGCGGGAACTATGAGCAGTTCTTC. It specifies CASSLRSGNYEQFF.

This chain uses TRBV7-8 with TRBJ2-1, with unresolved D. Germline values: CDR1 SGHVS, CDR2 FQNEAQ. V was clipped by 3 bases and J by 6 bases, with 3 bases between them. This CDR3 spans 11 amino acids. The CDR3 loop reads CASSFLNEQFF. DNA for the CDR3: TGTGCCAGCAGCTTCCTCAATGAGCAGTTCTTC.

This clone showed up just once. The genes are TRBV6-5 and TRBJ2-2; D unresolved. Germline V gives CDR1 MNHEY, CDR2 SVGAGI. V lost 0 bases and J 5 bases, leaving 4 bases between the germline ends. CDR3 length: 13 residues. CDR3 in DNA: TGTGCCAGCAGTTACTCTGGAACCGGGGAGCTGTTTTTT. It yields the protein CASSYSGTGELFF.

This clone was observed a handful of times. The V gene is TRBV15, the J gene TRBJ1-2, with 8 bases lining up with TRBD1. In germline, CDR1 is LNHNV, CDR2 YYDKDF (reference sequence). Trimming cost V 9 bases and J 6 bases; bases outside gene matches: 18. This CDR3 region has 16 residues. This chain's CDR3 is CATGSTGAGYPDGYTF. DNA of the CDR3: TGTGCCACAGGATCGACAGGGGCAGGTTATCCGGATGGCTACACCTTC.

The chain carries TRBV18 and TRBJ2-7; D gene ambiguous. Trimming removed 0 bases from V and 4 bases from J, with 7 bases in between. The germline CDR1 and CDR2 sequences are KGHSH and LQKENI. This CDR3 contains 13 residues. The CDR3 DNA reads as TGTGCCAGCTCACCACCCACAAAATACGAGCAGTACTTC. It encodes CASSPPTKYEQYF. The full variable domain, with the rest looked up from reference TRBV18 and TRBJ2-7, is NAGVMQNPRHLVRRRGQEARLRCSPMKGHSHVYWYRQLPEEGLKFMVYLQKENIIDESGMPKERFSAEFPKEGPSILRIQQVVRGDSAAYFCASSPPTKYEQYFGPGTRLTVT.

The chain links TRBV28 to TRBJ2-3, with D unclear. In germline, CDR1 is MDHEN, CDR2 SYDVKM. V was clipped by 3 bases and J by 3 bases, with 7 bases between them. The CDR3 totals 13 residues. CDR3: CASSFSLTDTQYF. Here the CDR3 DNA reads TGTGCCAGCAGTTTCTCGTTAACAGATACGCAGTATTTT.

The chain uses TRBV2 and TRBJ2-1, with 11 bases fitting TRBD1. Germline V gene data show CDR1 as SNHLY and CDR2 as FYNNEI. CDR3 length: 15 amino acids. Trimming took 4 bases from V and 4 from J; bases not matched to a gene: 3. Written as DNA, the CDR3 is TGTGCCAGCAGTGGGGACAGGGGGACATACAATGAGCAGTTCTTC. Encoded protein: CASSGDRGTYNEQFF.